This record concerns one TCR beta chain sequence. Its antigen is not known. The sample belongs to a study of T cell repertoires in cytomegalovirus infection. Study-level information: Researchers turned to recently identified HLA-C-restricted CMV epitopes as well as well-studied HLA-B-restricted ones. Public TCR beta signatures provided an indication of both CMV infection and a matching HLA type. Regarding the study as a whole: The ex vivo response was dominated by HLA-C-restricted CMV-specific TCR beta clonotypes. Individuals carrying CMV plus the relevant HLA were identified by cumulative frequency of public TCR beta families.

V dropped 2 bases and J dropped 4 bases, with 9 bases sitting between them. CDR3 size: 14 residues. Looked up from germline, CDR1 is MNHEY and CDR2 is SVGEGT. TCRdb ran MiXCR on the reads and lists one entry per CDR3 protein. The repertoire holds about 500,000 distinct CDR3 sequences, roughly a third seen once, with roughly a sixth in the top ten. The source is a human donor in good health (CMV status not recorded). Some clones in this sample may be carry-over from other donors' samples. This material consisted of cultured PBMCs, taken from culture after CMV antigen stimulation. The J gene is TRBJ1-3, the V gene TRBV6-2 or TRBV6-3; no clear D. The CDR3 DNA follows: TGTGCCAGCAGTTACCAGGTACCCGGAAACACCATATATTTT. It specifies CASSYQVPGNTIYF.